One TCR beta chain is described in this entry. The data belong to a study of blood T cells in healthy people across ages. Germline loops: CDR1 SNHLY, CDR2 FYNNEI. J gave up 4 bases and V 11 bases, and 11 bases lay outside the gene matches. The CDR3 has 14 residues. The second PCR ran roughly 7 to 12 cycles with a sample-barcoded 5' primer and J-beta primers. TCRdb processed the 5' RACE reads anew with MiXCR; each CDR3 protein has one entry. The sample holds about 640,000 distinct CDR3 sequences, roughly three fifths seen once. The sequence derives from a man in his sixties in good health. The specimen sequenced was blood. V is TRBV2 and J is TRBJ2-3; 8 positions agree with TRBD2. The CDR3 DNA follows: TGTGCCGTGCAGACTAGCGTGTCAGCAGATACGCAGTATTTT. It encodes CAVQTSVSADTQYF.